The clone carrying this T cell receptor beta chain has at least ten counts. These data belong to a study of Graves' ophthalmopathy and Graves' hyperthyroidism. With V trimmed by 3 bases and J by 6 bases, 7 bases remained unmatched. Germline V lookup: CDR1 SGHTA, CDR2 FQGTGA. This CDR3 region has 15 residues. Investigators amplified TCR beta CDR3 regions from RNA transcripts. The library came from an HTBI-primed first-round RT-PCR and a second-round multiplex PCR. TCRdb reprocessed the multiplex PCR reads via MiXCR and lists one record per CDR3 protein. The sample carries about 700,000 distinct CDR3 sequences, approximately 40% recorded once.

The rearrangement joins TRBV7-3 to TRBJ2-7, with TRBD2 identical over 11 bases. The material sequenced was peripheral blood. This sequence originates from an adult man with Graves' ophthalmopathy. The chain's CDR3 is CASSFDLAGGVEQYF. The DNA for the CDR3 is TGTGCCAGCAGCTTCGATCTAGCGGGAGGAGTCGAGCAGTACTTC. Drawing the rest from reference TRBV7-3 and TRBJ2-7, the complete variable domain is GAGVSQTPSNKVTEKGKYVELRCDPISGHTALYWYRQSLGQGPEFLIYFQGTGAADDSGLPNDRFFAVRPEGSVSTLKIQRTERGDSAVYLCASSFDLAGGVEQYFGPGTRLTVT.